Following are 27 T cell receptor beta chains from one sample sequenced in a study of T cell responses to AZD1222 COVID-19 vaccine. Measured with immunoSEQ multiplex PCR; TCRdb has only the in-frame clones, and not every one. The sample has about 100,000 clones, over 75% seen once; the top ten hold roughly a tenth. Material: peripheral blood, obtained 28 days after the second AZD1222 dose. The receptors here all came from an adult who received the AZD1222 COVID-19 vaccine.

The chain combines TRBV6-5 with TRBJ1-6; D ambiguous. The CDR3 is 13 amino acids. V dropped 5 bases and J dropped 7 bases, with 9 bases sitting between them. Looked up from germline, CDR1 is MNHEY and CDR2 is SVGAGI. The DNA of the CDR3 is TGTGCCAGCAGTATAGAATCAAATTCACCCCTCCACTTT. Its protein product is CASSIESNSPLHF.

The chain joins TRBV9 to TRBJ1-3; TRBD1 is a possible D gene (6 bases). V lost 0 bases, J lost 2 bases, and 9 bases lay in between. Germline loops: CDR1 SGDLS, CDR2 YYNGEE. CDR3 length: 15 amino acids. The CDR3 here is CASSVEQGPGNTIYF. The CDR3 DNA sequence: TGTGCCAGCAGCGTAGAACAGGGACCTGGAAACACCATATATTTT. Full variable domain (outside the CDR3, taken from reference TRBV9 and TRBJ1-3): DSGVTQTPKHLITATGQRVTLRCSPRSGDLSVYWYQQSLDQGLQFLIQYYNGEERAKGNILERFSAQQFPDLHSELNLSSLELGDSALYFCASSVEQGPGNTIYFGEGSWLTVV.

The V and J genes are TRBV9 and TRBJ2-7, with D hard to call. The CDR3 covers 13 residues. Germline CDR1 and CDR2: SGDLS and YYNGEE. V lost 4 bases and J lost 7, with 15 bases in between. CDR3 bases: TGTGCCAGCAGCCCCCACCCGGACGAGGAGCAGTACTTC. Translation: CASSPHPDEEQYF.

This clone has a single count. The chain uses TRBV29-1 and TRBJ2-5; 9 bases fit TRBD1. Germline V gene data show CDR1 as SQVTM and CDR2 as ANQGSEA. The V segment lost 5 bases and the J segment 7 bases; nucleotides outside the gene matches: 8. This CDR3 region has 13 residues. Written as DNA, the CDR3 is TGCAGCGTTAAGGGACAGGGCGGTGGGACCCAGTACTTC. It is translated as CSVKGQGGGTQYF.

The chain joins TRBV2 to TRBJ1-4, with D perhaps TRBD1 (6 bases). Trimming took off 7 bases at V and 6 bases at J, with 15 bases between the two ends. This CDR3 contains 14 residues. Germline V CDR1 and CDR2: SNHLY, FYNNEI. This CDR3 is CASMKDRNDEKLFF. The CDR3 DNA sequence: TGTGCCAGCATGAAGGACAGAAACGATGAAAAACTGTTTTTT. Full variable domain (remainder filled in from reference TRBV2 and TRBJ1-4): EPEVTQTPSHQVTQMGQEVILRCVPISNHLYFYWYRQILGQKVEFLVSFYNNEISEKSEIFDDQFSVERPDGSNFTLKIRSTKLEDSAMYFCASMKDRNDEKLFFGSGTQLSVL.

In the case of this clone: A read error is likely, as this CDR3 ends without the conserved phenylalanine or tryptophan. This chain connects TRBV10-3 to TRBJ2-7, with TRBD2 matching over 12 bases. Germline CDR1 ENHRY, CDR2 SYGVKD. The CDR3 covers 15 residues. As DNA, the CDR3 is TGTGTCATCAATTCACTAGCGGGAGGTGCCTACGAGCAGTACCTC. Translated, it gives CVINSLAGGAYEQYL.

V gene TRBV6-1 combines with J gene TRBJ1-5; D is possibly TRBD1 (5 bases). The CDR3 totals 16 residues. V lost 4 bases to trimming and J lost 0 bases, with 13 bases between them. Germline V gene lookup returns CDR1 MNHNS and CDR2 SASEGT. CDR3 in DNA: TGTGCCAGCAGTGGAAAGCAGACAGTTAGCAATCAGCCCCAGCATTTT. Its protein product is CASSGKQTVSNQPQHF.

The gene calls are TRBV24-1 and TRBJ2-5, with no clear D. Germline V CDR1 and CDR2: KGHDR, SFDVKD. V was pared by 3 bases and J by 5 bases, with 6 bases between. This CDR3 is built from 12 residues. This CDR3 is CATSDLRETQYF. DNA of the CDR3: TGTGCCACCAGTGATCTGAGGGAGACCCAGTACTTC.

This clone was detected a few times. CDR3 sequence: CASTSPPGRMNTEAFF. As DNA, the CDR3 is TGTGCCAGTACCTCCCCCCCGGGCAGGATGAACACTGAAGCTTTCTTT. V usage is TRBV19 and J usage is TRBJ1-1; no definite D call. V was trimmed by 7 bases and J by 0 bases, leaving 18 bases between them. The germline V gene has CDR1 LNHDA and CDR2 SQIVND (reference sequence). The CDR3 consists of 16 residues.

This clone was recorded once. The V call is TRBV10-2, the J call TRBJ2-7; no firm D call. The germline V gene has CDR1 WSHSY and CDR2 SAAADI. CDR3 length: 11 residues. Trimming stripped 8 bases from V and 4 bases from J, with 9 bases between. This chain's CDR3 is CASGNLYEQYF. DNA for the CDR3: TGCGCCAGCGGGAATTTGTACGAGCAGTACTTC.

This sequence joins TRBV19 and TRBJ1-2, with a tentative D call TRBD1 (6 bases). CDR3 length: 13 residues. Germline V gene lookup returns CDR1 LNHDA and CDR2 SQIVND (reference sequence). Trimming took 4 bases from V and 6 from J, leaving 12 bases between them. The CDR3 sequence is CASSTYRDHGYTF. Here the CDR3 DNA reads TGTGCCAGTAGTACTTACAGGGACCATGGCTACACCTTC.

The CDR3: CASSPQGALRNTEAFF. CDR3 DNA: TGTGCCAGCAGCCCACAGGGGGCTTTGAGGAACACTGAAGCTTTCTTT. This chain connects TRBV7-2 to TRBJ1-1; 9 positions agree with TRBD1. V lost 5 bases and J lost 1; bases outside the gene matches: 8. Germline V lookup: CDR1 SGHTA, CDR2 FQGNSA. CDR3 length: 16 amino acids.

V and J are TRBV4-3 and TRBJ2-5; D uncertain. Trimming left V 0 bases short and J 0 bases short, with 11 bases between. The germline CDR1 and CDR2 sequences are LGHNA and YSLEER. CDR3 size: 16 residues. This CDR3 reads CASSQDRGSNQETQYF. The CDR3 DNA is TGCGCCAGCAGCCAAGATCGCGGCAGCAACCAAGAGACCCAGTACTTC.

The chain has TRBV6-5 and TRBJ1-2, with 7 bases aligning to TRBD1. V shed 4 bases, J shed 6 bases, and the junction held 5 bases outside the gene matches. The CDR3 has 13 amino acids. Germline CDR1 is MNHEY and CDR2 is SVGAGI. The CDR3 reads CASSWEGADGYTF. DNA of the CDR3: TGTGCCAGCAGTTGGGAGGGGGCGGATGGCTACACCTTC.

The chain recombines TRBV18 with TRBJ1-2, with no clear D. V was trimmed by 3 bases and J by 4 bases, leaving 9 bases between them. This CDR3 contains 13 residues. Looked up from germline, CDR1 is KGHSH and CDR2 is LQKENI. The CDR3 coding sequence is TGTGCCAGCTCACCTAAAGAAGCCTATGGCTACACCTTC. It encodes CASSPKEAYGYTF.

CDR3 sequence (DNA): TGTGCCAGCACCAACCAGGGAGGGGCCTATGGCTACACCTTC. Protein product: CASTNQGGAYGYTF. The gene calls are TRBV6-5 and TRBJ1-2; D perhaps matches TRBD1 (5 bases). Trimming pared 7 bases from V and 4 bases from J, leaving 16 bases between. This CDR3 has 14 residues. Germline-derived CDR1 and CDR2 are MNHEY and SVGAGI.

This chain joins TRBV5-4 and TRBJ1-4, with a weak D call TRBD1 (5 bases). The germline V gene encodes CDR1 SGHNT and CDR2 YYREEE (reference sequence). This CDR3 contains 17 residues. The ends were cut back, 4 bases at V and 0 bases at J, with 16 bases in the middle. The CDR3 nucleotides read TGTGCCAGCAGCCCCCGACAGAGCACTGCAACTAATGAAAAACTGTTTTTT. Its protein is CASSPRQSTATNEKLFF.

This chain links TRBV7-9 with TRBJ1-3, with TRBD1 as a possible D gene (6 bases). This CDR3 spans 14 amino acids. CDR1 SEHNR and CDR2 FQNEAQ come from the germline V gene (reference sequence). The ends were cut back, 4 bases at V and 4 bases at J, with 11 bases in the middle. In nucleotides, the CDR3 is TGTGCCAGCAGCTCGGCAGGGACAGGAAACACCATATATTTT. As protein: CASSSAGTGNTIYF.

This chain uses TRBV10-3 with TRBJ2-7; 9 bases match TRBD1. V was clipped by 6 bases and J by 3 bases; unmatched bases: 0. CDR3 length equals 12 residues. CDR1 ENHRY and CDR2 SYGVKD come from the germline V gene. CDR3 in amino acids: CAIRTGGYEQYF. The CDR3 DNA reads as TGTGCCATCAGGACAGGGGGCTACGAGCAGTACTTC.

This sequence joins TRBV18 and TRBJ2-7, with 14 bases fitting TRBD2. There are 14 residues in the CDR3. The J segment lost 7 bases and the V segment lost 8 bases, leaving 7 bases of the junction unmatched. CDR1 is KGHSH and CDR2 is LQKENI in the germline V gene. The CDR3 loop reads CASEAGTSGSEQYF. In DNA form, the CDR3 reads TGTGCCAGCGAGGCCGGGACTAGCGGGAGTGAGCAGTACTTC.

V is TRBV3-1 (or the pseudogene TRBV3-2) and J is TRBJ1-2; D call uncertain. The V gene lost 0 bases and the J gene lost 2 bases, with 10 bases spanning the gap. There are 15 residues in the CDR3. The germline V gene encodes CDR1 LGHDT and CDR2 YNNKEL (reference sequence). CDR3 protein: CASSQEAGTNYGYTF. The CDR3 coding sequence is TGTGCCAGCAGCCAAGAAGCGGGAACAAACTATGGCTACACCTTC.

The chain couples TRBV19 to TRBJ1-3; tentatively, D is TRBD1 (5 bases). The CDR3 is 16 residues long. V lost 4 bases and J 4 bases, leaving 17 bases between the germline ends. Germline CDR1 and CDR2: LNHDA and SQIVND (reference sequence). The CDR3 reads CASSNPRGTPGNTIYF. DNA for the CDR3: TGTGCCAGTAGTAATCCCAGAGGGACGCCGGGAAACACCATATATTTT.

J is TRBJ2-5 and V is TRBV27, with TRBD1 as a possible D gene (5 bases). The CDR3 consists of 17 residues. Germline V CDR1 and CDR2: MNHEY, SMNVEV (reference sequence). V shed 4 bases and J shed 6 bases, with 24 bases lying between them. As DNA, the CDR3 is TGTGCCAGCAGTTCCGGCTGGCCAGGGTCAATTCGGCAGACCCAGTACTTC. Residues: CASSSGWPGSIRQTQYF.

V gene TRBV6-1 combines with J gene TRBJ2-3; perhaps TRBD1 as D (6 bases). CDR1 is MNHNS, CDR2 SASEGT, per germline. V dropped 5 bases and J dropped 1 base, with 7 bases sitting between them. The CDR3 has 13 residues. The CDR3 is CASSWTGTDTQYF. The CDR3 bases are TGTGCCAGCAGTTGGACAGGCACAGATACGCAGTATTTT.

The genes are TRBV7-9 and TRBJ2-3, with 12 positions matching TRBD2. CDR3 length equals 15 residues. V gave up 6 bases and J gave up 1 base; unmatched junction bases: 2. The germline CDR1 and CDR2 sequences are SEHNR and FQNEAQ (reference sequence). The CDR3 nucleotides are TGTGCCAGCAGGGGGACTAGCGGGCGCACAGATACGCAGTATTTT. Its translation is CASRGTSGRTDTQYF.

The chain couples TRBV12-3 or TRBV12-4 to TRBJ2-2; the D gene is possibly TRBD1 (5 bases). CDR3 length: 12 amino acids. Trimming took 10 bases from V and 8 from J, leaving 14 bases between them. DNA for the CDR3: TGTGCCACCAAGGGGCAGTATGGGGAGCTGTTTTTT. This gives the protein CATKGQYGELFF.

The chain is built from TRBV18 and TRBJ1-1; the D is unclear. V was shortened by 2 bases and J by 7 bases, with 8 bases between the two germline ends. The length of the CDR3 is 12 residues. Germline V lookup: CDR1 KGHSH, CDR2 LQKENI. The CDR3 loop reads CASSPTGYEAFF. The CDR3, as DNA: TGTGCCAGCTCACCAACGGGTTATGAAGCTTTCTTT.